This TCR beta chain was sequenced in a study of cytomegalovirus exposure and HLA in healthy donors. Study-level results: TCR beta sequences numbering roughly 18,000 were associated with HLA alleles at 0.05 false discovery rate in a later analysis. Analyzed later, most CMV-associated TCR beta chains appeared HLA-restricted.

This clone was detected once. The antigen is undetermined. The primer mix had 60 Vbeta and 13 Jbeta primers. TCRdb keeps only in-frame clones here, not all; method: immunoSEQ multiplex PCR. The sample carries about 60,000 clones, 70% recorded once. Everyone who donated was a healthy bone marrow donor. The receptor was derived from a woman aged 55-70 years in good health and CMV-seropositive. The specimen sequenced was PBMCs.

Here the CDR3 reads CASSVDLAETGELFF. The CDR3 DNA reads TGTGCCAGCAGCGTAGATCTAGCGGAGACCGGGGAGCTGTTTTTT. This chain joins TRBV9 and TRBJ2-2, with 7 bases aligning to TRBD2. The ends lost 0 bases at V and 5 bases at J; junction bases unmatched: 4. The germline CDR1 and CDR2 sequences are SGDLS and YYNGEE. The CDR3 has 15 amino acids.